The text below deals with one T cell receptor beta chain. The authors ran a second PCR of about 7 to 11 cycles using a sample-barcoded 5' primer and a J-beta primer mix. MiXCR, applied by TCRdb to the 5' RACE reads, yields one record per CDR3 protein. The sample holds about 1.4 million distinct CDR3 sequences, roughly 64% seen once. Looked up from germline, CDR1 is DFQATT and CDR2 is SNEGSKA (reference sequence). The CDR3 is 15 amino acids. J gave up 8 bases and V 4 bases, and 12 bases lay outside the gene matches. These data come from a study of blood T cells in healthy people across ages. The sample consisted of blood. The J gene is TRBJ1-5, the V gene TRBV20-1; TRBD1 aligns across 9 bases. The clonotype comes from a young man in good health. DNA of the CDR3: TGCAGTGCTACCGACTCGGGACAGGGAAGTGAGCCCCAGCATTTT. Protein product: CSATDSGQGSEPQHF.